A selection of T cell receptor beta chains follows, all from one sample in a study of a mutant IDH1 vaccine in newly diagnosed glioma. Only in-frame clones appear in the TCRdb table, and some are missing; sequencing was by immunoSEQ multiplex PCR. The table shows tens of thousands of clones, with around 91% occurring only once. No antigen has been assigned to these receptors. The sequencing here drew on PBMCs, taken from a glioma patient whose treatment included an IDH1 peptide vaccine. These receptors were collected from a man aged 35 to 55 with glioma. Each CDR3 is given without its conserved first and last residue.

V gene	J gene	CDR3 protein
TRBV6-5	TRBJ2-3	ASRLGQTDTQY
TRBV28	TRBJ1-4	ASTRDDPIEKLF
TRBV19	TRBJ2-5	ASRLDPYQETQY
TRBV7-6	TRBJ2-6	ASSYTGRSSGANVLT
TRBV27	TRBJ2-2	ASRVTVQAGELF
TRBV11-2	TRBJ1-1	ASSLVGRNTEAF
TRBV19	TRBJ2-4	ASSERKNIQY
TRBV7-6	TRBJ1-1	ASSSNRGTEAF
TRBV7-2	TRBJ2-5	ASSTGTGRPETQY
TRBV28	TRBJ2-3	ASSPPGLAVTEVDTQY
TRBV7-6	TRBJ1-1	ASSLATGTEAF
TRBV19	TRBJ1-1	ASSRDRNTEAF
TRBV9	TRBJ2-3	ASSVVMGGRDTQY
TRBV2	TRBJ2-7	ASSETRSYEQY
TRBV28	TRBJ1-1	ASSRTGAETEAF
TRBV6-4	TRBJ2-1	ASSEGTSDYNEQF
TRBV19	TRBJ1-3	ASSTRDRYGNTIY
TRBV9	TRBJ2-2	ASSIQTANTGELF
TRBV7-2	TRBJ2-2	ASSFNRGTGELF
TRBV19	TRBJ2-1	ASSIVMGGAGNEF
TRBV6-5	TRBJ2-5	ASSSTGWETQY
TRBV7-9	TRBJ2-7	ASSLEATSEQY
TRBV2	TRBJ1-2	ASTWDRDFYGYT
TRBV5-4	TRBJ2-2	ASSLQIPNSGELF
TRBV18	TRBJ2-3	ASKTGDPTRADTQY